This section outlines one T cell receptor (beta chain) sequence together with its context. The record originates from a study of radiation and T cells in renal cell carcinoma. Produced via immunoSEQ multiplex PCR; TCRdb's table is partial and in-frame only. Of 20,000 to 25,000 clones in the sample, over 70% are singletons; the top ten hold roughly 40%. Time point noted: baseline pretreatment blood. The sample's treatment: 15 Gy SBRT to primary tumor, nephrectomy 4 weeks later. The CDR3 contains 14 residues. Germline CDR1 SGDLS, CDR2 YYNGEE. V lost 2 bases and J 4 bases, leaving 7 bases between the germline ends.

This clonotype was sampled from a man between 60 and 75 years old with renal cell carcinoma. The genes are TRBV9 and TRBJ2-6, with unresolved D. The sample here was blood, taken from a patient whose treatment included radiotherapy and nephrectomy. CDR3 bases: TGTGCCAGCAGCGTCCGGTTCGGGGCCAACGTCCTGACTTTC. It yields the protein CASSVRFGANVLTF.